This entry describes one T cell receptor (beta chain). V trimming: 1 base; J trimming: 3 bases; junction bases outside the gene matches: 3. CDR1 is SQVTM, CDR2 ANQGSEA, per germline. There are 13 residues in the CDR3. This specimen comes from a study of blood T cell repertoires in COVID-19. About the study: Researchers got acute and convalescent COVID-19 samples from the United States, Italy and Spain.

Sequenced by immunoSEQ multiplex PCR; TCRdb stores in-frame clones only, minus some. The data hold some 350,000 clones, with over 75% observed a single time. Living in about two dozen US areas, the participants were between roughly 18 and 90 years of age. Each recovered donor of Cohort 3 presented with two negative PCRs, clearance, or symptom resolution. Specimen: PBMCs or T cells enriched from blood (not recorded which). The sequence derives from a man aged 18 to 35 who had recovered from COVID-19. This chain uses TRBV29-1 with TRBJ2-7, with TRBD2 identical over 7 bases. The CDR3 sequence is CSVEVGGIYEQYF. The CDR3, as DNA: TGCAGCGTTGAAGTGGGAGGGATCTACGAGCAGTACTTC.